The 18 T cell receptor beta chains below come from one sample, sequenced in a study of tumor and adjacent non-tumor tissue in lung cancer. RNA was extracted from bulk tissue without any cell sorting. Three rounds of nested PCR, following a modified ARM-PCR protocol, produced the TCRbeta library. TCRdb passed the multiplex PCR reads through MiXCR, listing each CDR3 protein once. In the table there are approximately 90,000 distinct CDR3 sequences, about 66% of which are singletons. Sequencing was done on a sample of lung tumor tissue. Receptors originate from a man aged 65 to 79 with non-small cell lung cancer.

CDR3 protein: CASSRGANAGNTIYF. The CDR3 nucleotides are TGTGCCAGCAGCCGCGGGGCAAACGCTGGAAACACCATATATTTT. This rearrangement joins TRBV11-2 to TRBJ1-3; weak D call: TRBD1 (5 bases). The CDR3 totals 15 residues. Germline assignment: CDR1 SGHAT and CDR2 FQNNGV. Trimming cost V 5 bases and J 2 bases, with 13 bases left between them.

This clonotype was counted ten times or more. This chain joins TRBV6-5 and TRBJ2-1; D unclear. Trimming took 7 bases from V and 6 from J, leaving 10 bases between them. The CDR3 is 12 amino acids. Germline V gives CDR1 MNHEY, CDR2 SVGAGI. The CDR3 protein is CASIGAGNEQFF. Here the CDR3 DNA reads TGTGCCAGCATCGGAGCTGGCAATGAGCAGTTCTTC.

The chain employs TRBV11-2 and TRBJ2-1; the D gene is possibly TRBD2 (6 bases). CDR1 is SGHAT and CDR2 is FQNNGV in the germline V gene. The CDR3 has 12 amino acids. V was pared by 7 bases and J by 10 bases, with 14 bases between. The CDR3 sequence: CASNSDSGEQFF. The CDR3 DNA reads as TGTGCCAGCAACTCCGACAGCGGGGAGCAGTTCTTC.

CDR3: CTNNLTGASLRETQYF. For the CDR3, the DNA is TGTACCAACAACTTAACCGGGGCCTCGCTTCGGGAGACCCAGTACTTC. The chain uses TRBV5-4 and TRBJ2-5, with D perhaps given as TRBD1 or TRBD2 (5 bases each). Germline V gene lookup returns CDR1 SGHNT and CDR2 YYREEE (reference sequence). This CDR3 comprises 16 residues.

This clonotype was picked up many times. This chain links TRBV28 with TRBJ2-5, with D uncertain. Germline V CDR1 and CDR2: MDHEN, SYDVKM. The V end lost 3 bases, the J end lost 0 bases, and 5 bases lay between the germline ends. The CDR3 is made up of 13 amino acids. This chain's CDR3 is CASSFPNQETQYF. The CDR3 DNA sequence: TGTGCCAGCAGTTTCCCTAACCAAGAGACCCAGTACTTC.

This clonotype occurred a few times. One base away lies a much larger clone, so this may be a sequencing read error. CDR3 in DNA: TGTGCCAGCAGTTACTCGAAACCCCCCGGTTCCAATACGCAGTATTTT. It encodes CASSYSKPPGSNTQYF. The rearrangement links TRBV6-5 to TRBJ2-3; D gene uncertain. The CDR3 totals 16 residues. Germline V CDR1 and CDR2: MNHEY, SVGAGI. With 0 bases removed from V and 7 bases from J, the gap between germline ends came to 17 bases.

On this clonotype: The conserved phenylalanine or tryptophan normally closing the CDR3 is absent here, so this likely arose from a read error. The chain joins TRBV10-3 to TRBJ1-1, with D hard to call. The CDR3 totals 13 residues. Per germline, CDR1 ENHRY and CDR2 SYGVKD. This chain's CDR3 is CATSRAPNNEAFL. In nucleotides, the CDR3 is TGTGCCACCTCTCGGGCTCCGAACAATGAAGCTTTCTTA.

Concerning this clonotype: This may arise from a read error, as a much more abundant clone is one base away. V and J are TRBV4-1 and TRBJ2-5, with D possibly TRBD2 on 6 matching bases. This CDR3 spans 16 amino acids. Looked up from germline, CDR1 is MGHRA and CDR2 is YSYEKL. CDR3 coding DNA: TGCGCCTGCAGCCCTCCCTGGGGCGGGACCTTGGAGACCCAGTACTTC. Protein product: CACSPPWGGTLETQYF.

The chain uses TRBV6-5 and TRBJ2-7, with TRBD1 matching 7 bases. The V and J ends lost 5 bases and 4 bases, in that order; junction bases with no gene match: 8. Germline CDR1 is MNHEY and CDR2 is SVGAGI. This CDR3 has 14 amino acids. CDR3 protein: CASSLYRGSYEQYF. In nucleotides, the CDR3 is TGTGCCAGCAGTCTCTACAGGGGCTCGTACGAGCAGTACTTC.

Remarks on this clonotype: Given a much more abundant clone one base away, this may be a read error. The chain is built from TRBV6-5 and TRBJ1-4, with D possibly TRBD1 on 6 matching bases. Germline V CDR1 and CDR2: MNHEY, SVGAGI. CDR3 size: 12 residues. Deletions cut 8 bases from V and 10 bases from J, with 14 bases between. In DNA, the CDR3 is TGTGCCAGCTGTCGCGACAGGCGAAAACTGTTTTTT. Translating gives CASCRDRRKLFF.

About this clonotype itself: No conserved phenylalanine or tryptophan ends this CDR3, so it is likely a read error. CDR3: CASSLRITGKLFL. The CDR3 coding sequence is TGTGCCAGCAGCTTACGGATCACCGGGAAGCTGTTTCTT. This chain joins TRBV11-2 and TRBJ2-2; a weak D match, TRBD2 (5 bases). Germline V CDR1 and CDR2: SGHAT, FQNNGV. The CDR3 length is 13 residues.

On this clonotype itself: A read error may be the cause here, since a much bigger clone is one base away. The chain recombines TRBV28 with TRBJ1-2; 9 nucleotides line up with TRBD1. The germline V gene has CDR1 MDHEN and CDR2 SYDVKM. CDR3 length: 13 residues. The V and J ends lost 6 bases and 7 bases, in that order; junction bases with no gene match: 6. Here the CDR3 DNA reads TGTGCCAGCAGCCGGGACAGGGCTAGTGGCTACACCTTC. The encoded protein is CASSRDRASGYTF.

The V gene is TRBV6-1, the J gene TRBJ1-1; maybe TRBD1 (5 bases). The CDR3 runs 13 residues. Between the trimmed V and J ends, which lost 10 bases and 13 bases, there was a span of 25 bases. Germline CDR1 reads MNHNS; CDR2 reads SASEGT. CDR3 in amino acids: CANTLERGMPVFF. As DNA, the CDR3 is TGTGCCAATACCTTGGAAAGGGGCATGCCGGTTTTCTTT.

V and J are TRBV20-1 and TRBJ1-4; D gene uncertain. The CDR3 is made up of 13 amino acids. V was pared by 6 bases and J by 5 bases, with 13 bases between. Germline V gives CDR1 DFQATT, CDR2 SNEGSKA (reference sequence). The CDR3 protein is CSALVRLNEKLFF. CDR3 sequence (DNA): TGCAGTGCCCTCGTACGGCTAAATGAAAAACTGTTTTTT.

The rearrangement uses TRBV20-1 and TRBJ2-7, with D unclear. Between the trimmed V and J ends, which lost 4 bases and 3 bases, there was a span of 10 bases. In germline, CDR1 is DFQATT, CDR2 SNEGSKA (reference sequence). This CDR3 has 12 residues. This chain's CDR3 is CSANQENYEQYF. DNA for the CDR3: TGCAGTGCTAATCAGGAGAACTACGAGCAGTACTTC.

Note on this clonotype: The missing conserved phenylalanine or tryptophan at the end of this CDR3 makes a read error likely. This sequence joins TRBV5-4 and TRBJ2-3, with D hard to call. The CDR3 has 12 residues. Deletions cut 9 bases from V and 4 bases from J, with 12 bases between. Germline values: CDR1 SGHNT, CDR2 YYREEE (reference sequence). Written as DNA, the CDR3 is TGTGCCAACAGATCTACAGCAGATACGCAGTATTAT. Protein product: CANRSTADTQYY.

Regarding this clonotype: The junction and the germline gene differ at one end; a read error may be behind it. The chain employs TRBV5-6 and TRBJ2-3, with D uncertain. The germline CDR1 and CDR2 sequences are SGHDT and YYEEEE. CDR3 size: 15 residues. The CDR3, as DNA: TGTGCCAACAGCTTCGGGCCCTCAAGGACAGATACGCAGTATTTT. This gives the protein CANSFGPSRTDTQYF. The variable domain in full, with the rest retrieved from reference TRBV5-6 and TRBJ2-3, is DAGVTQSPTHLIKTRGQQVTLRCSPKSGHDTVSWYQQALGQGPQFIFQYYEEEERQRGNFPDRFSGHQFPNYSSELNVNALLLGDSALYLCANSFGPSRTDTQYFGPGTRLTVL.

On this clonotype: At one end, the junction sequence differs from germline, possibly due to a read error. The CDR3 here is CASSRTGSNQPQHF. CDR3 in DNA: TGTGCCAGCAGTAGGACTGGGAGCAATCAGCCCCAGCATTTC. This chain links TRBV2 with TRBJ1-5; D not certain. Germline-derived CDR1 and CDR2 are SNHLY and FYNNEI. The CDR3 runs 14 residues.